The subject of this entry is one T cell receptor beta chain. Its antigen is unknown. No much larger clone exists at a distance of one base, and base qualities are not known. The data were obtained in a study of siplizumab effects on memory and regulatory T cells (dated by TCRdb to the late 2010s). With respect to the entire study: The study looked at the effect of siplizumab, an anti-CD2 antibody, on alloreactive T-cell subsets in allogeneic mixed lymphocyte reactions made from human PBMCs.

Sorted unstimulated T cells and proliferating T cells recovered from mixed lymphocyte reactions were subjected to TCRbeta CDR3 sequencing. Fresh whole blood from nine to eleven HLA-typed healthy donors was used to isolate PBMCs. Unstimulated CD4+ regulatory T cells were FACS-sorted to map the origin of alloreactive clones. The protocol used for the library was the immunoSEQ multiplex PCR assay. Some 1.1 x 10^5 TCR templates per sample were assayed on the deep sequencing platform. Genomic DNA extracted from sorted T cells was the material used for TCRbeta CDR3 sequencing. As for how the authors treated the data: Clonal analysis of TCRbeta CDR3 data was done in the R programming language. Alloreactive CD4+ and CD8+ clones were identified by comparing unstimulated samples to CFSE-low samples taken after the reaction. Alloreactive CD4+ clones were assigned to regulatory or non-regulatory origin by matching sequences to sorted unstimulated Treg and non-Treg repertoires. TCRdb mirrors the immuneACCESS table, restricted to in-frame sequences. Some clones are absent from its copies; in checked studies, under half trace to an unresolved V gene, and the reason for the others is unknown. The DNA was the basis for D and trimming; V, J and clone size are from that table. For this sample there are some 100,000 clones; 92% appear just once. The top ten constitute approximately 0.66% of the sample.

Reading from cysteine to phenylalanine, the CDR3 counts 14 amino acids. Here the CDR3 DNA is all that survives: 42 bases in frame from base 1. Taken from the germline V gene (reference sequence), the CDR1 and CDR2 loops are SGHNT and YYREEE. V drops 4 bases and J drops 3 bases, leaving 13 bases in between. What the authors observed across the whole study: Compared with memory T cells, unstimulated naive T cells appeared more diverse, and naive cells seemed to make a substantial contribution to the alloresponse. Among mappable alloreactive CD4+ clones, the Treg-derived fraction averaged 68.8% with siplizumab versus 25% to 30% in control reactions. About 75-96% of proliferating CD4+ or CD8+ clones could not be given a naive or memory phenotype. The cumulative frequency of alloreactive sequences that could be traced back to unstimulated CD4+ memory T cells was significantly reduced by siplizumab. Sequences below about 10^-5 frequency were poorly captured, so only a minor fraction of alloreactive clones could be mapped to unstimulated subsets. Whether proliferating Tregs from siplizumab cultures were suppressive was not functionally confirmed.

This TCR came from a human donor in good health. Specimen: Tregs sorted from blood. The chain links TRBV5-4 with TRBJ1-1; the D gene is perhaps TRBD1, on 6 matching bases. The nucleotide sequence is TGTGCCAGCAGCACTGGACAGTCCTACACTGAAGCTTTCTTT. The translation is CASSTGQSYTEAFF.